This T cell receptor beta chain emerged from a study of cytomegalovirus exposure and HLA in healthy donors (dated by TCRdb to between 2016 and 2019). Turning to the overall study: An earlier analysis of roughly 630 of the donors reported roughly 300 Gb of sequence data and roughly 110 million unique TCR beta sequences from 150 million to 200 million T cells. Approximately 300 gigabases of sequencing data and approximately 91 million unique TCR sequences made up an early release that covered about 640 HLA-typed donors. Of the roughly 400 genotyped donors, 81% were placed in the genetic ancestry cluster associated with self-reported Caucasian donors. The aim of the study was to test whether cataloging public T cell receptors could identify signatures of past pathogen exposure. The T cell repertoires of 700 or so subjects were profiled by immunosequencing and related to cytomegalovirus serostatus. In addition to the first cohort of around 670 subjects, a separate validation cohort of approximately 130 different subjects was used. The study combined high-throughput TCR immunosequencing, statistical association of individual TCRs with disease status, and machine learning to predict cytomegalovirus infection status. A later analysis re-analyzed previously published TCR beta repertoires from approximately 700 donors and added high-resolution HLA genotyping to study TCR occurrence patterns. Rather than drawing on any new phenotypic data, the later analysis identified candidate immune exposures from TCR beta sequences and the way those sequences occurred across donors. To decide whether each TCR beta V gene segment behaved as functional or pseudogenic, an earlier analysis of some 600 of the donors relied on high-throughput TCR beta sequencing. Donor age, sex, ethnicity and CMV serostatus were compiled together with the repertoire data. Genome-wide SNP genotypes for about three fifths of the roughly 670 donors were used in a later genetic analysis, which treated that subset as a discovery cohort. Every repertoire in the discovery cohort had been generated on one and the same sequencing platform. Both class I and class II loci were covered by HLA typing, at four-digit resolution. Typing coverage differed by locus: A, B, C, DRB1 and DQB1 were typed in roughly 629-630 donors, DQA1 in about 500, DPA1 in around 600, and DPB1 in 450 to 480. Roughly five DR-DQ haplotypes were handled as single units for association and clustering because linkage in the cohort was strong. On average, roughly 200,000 unique TCR beta nucleotide sequences were sequenced per donor among more than 350 genotyped donors of the cohort, with roughly 19% of those sequences being non-productive.

Notes on this clone: Its antigen is currently not known. No base quality values were provided; no much bigger clone lies one nucleotide off.

The cohort comprised around 690 healthy bone marrow donors. At the time of sampling, every cohort member was nominally healthy, though immune exposures that went unrecorded were likely present. The donor was CMV seronegative and was included in the group of around 320 seronegative cohort members. Every donor gave a peripheral blood sample, and the peripheral blood mononuclear cells from that sample were used for TCR beta sequencing. The Qiagen DNeasy Blood Extraction Kit was used to extract genomic DNA from the blood cell samples. The library was made by the immunoSEQ multiplex PCR assay. The multiplex PCR relied on a mix of 60 forward primers for TCR Vbeta segments and 13 reverse primers for TCR Jbeta segments. The CDR3 region of rearranged TCR beta genes was amplified from genomic DNA by a multiplex PCR assay. Amplified TCR beta libraries were sequenced as 87-base-pair reads on the Illumina HiSeq System. In the source study's methods: A later analysis counted about 80 million unique TCR beta chains across the 650 to 800 repertoires, and 9 million to 14 million of these chains were shared by at least two donors. To remove PCR and sequencing errors, raw reads were error-corrected and collapsed into unique sequences using a nearest-neighbor algorithm that merged closely related sequences. To assign V, D and J gene segments, CDR3 sequences were aligned to IMGT reference sequences. Each retained sequence needed at least a six-nucleotide match to both a V gene segment and a J gene segment. Rearrangements were classified as productive when the CDR3 lacked stop codons and remained in frame with V and J, and all other rearrangements were classified as non-productive. CDR3 was defined by IMGT convention, running from the second conserved V-encoded cysteine to the conserved J-encoded phenylalanine. The earlier analysis of some 580 of the donors excluded any sequence lacking an unambiguous match to a single V gene segment. In an earlier analysis of 587 of the donors, V segments were called functional above 56.7% productive rearrangements and were called segregating when the between-donor standard deviation exceeded 5%. A statistical classification framework was built for diagnosing cytomegalovirus status from the catalog of TCR beta chain sequences. V and J gene assignment, in a later analysis, came from comparing TCR nucleotide sequences with IMGT/GENE-DB human TR gene sequences. Using the TCRdist pipeline, a later analysis assigned CDR3 sequences along with most-parsimonious VDJ recombination scenarios. In a later analysis, each TCR beta chain was defined by its CDR3 amino acid sequence together with its V-gene family, and reads lacking a unique V-gene family were excluded. A later analysis removed over 500 highly shared, low-generation-probability nucleotide sequences to deal with suspected cross-contamination and a sequencing artifact. In a later analysis, a clonal expansion index was calculated for each public chain from normalized within-repertoire ranks of inferred template counts. In a later analysis, generation probabilities were computed using a VDJ recombination model fitted to out-of-frame rearrangements, and the results were checked against IGoR. A later analysis scored TCR-TCR, TCR-HLA and TCR-CMV co-occurrence with hypergeometric tests, applying a repertoire-size bias correction to TCR pairs. In a later analysis, false discovery rates were estimated by permuting HLA or CMV assignments 20 times. A later analysis grouped co-occurring TCRs with DBSCAN, adding TCRdist sequence similarity when clustering within HLA-allele-positive subsets. Repertoires with fewer than 30,000 or more than 120,000 public chains, plus five repertoires with anomalous nucleotide sharing, were excluded from co-occurrence clustering. What TCRdb holds here is the immuneACCESS table cut down to in-frame rearrangements. Part of the clones is not present; checked against another copy, under half of the missing clones reflect an unresolved V gene, and the others are unexplained. The DNA gave D and trimming, while V, J and clone size come from that table. A total of more than 110,000 clones appear in this sample, under 80% of them only once. Of the sample, less than 3.5% is held by the ten largest clones.

The junction shows trimming of 4 bases on V and 0 bases on J, plus 15 bases between the germline ends. From cysteine to phenylalanine, the CDR3 is 17 amino acids long. Only CDR3 DNA remains: 51 bases, in frame from the first base. CDR1 is given as MNHNS and CDR2 as SASEGT, both from the germline V gene. The research as a whole found: The authors suggested that the approach could potentially be generalized to other disease states and immunological phenotypes. Sequencing depth was assumed to be roughly uniform across donors in the presence/absence analyses, though that assumption may not hold. While some public TCRs were present in many individuals, most TCR sequences turned up only very rarely across donors. Because HLA typing was unavailable for some donors at each locus, only the typed subset was used in association tests. A later analysis found that HLA-associated TCR beta chains were more clonally expanded and had lower generation probabilities than equally common non-associated chains. The 87-base-pair reads could not distinguish some IMGT-functional V segments, including TRBV6-2 and TRBV6-3, so those segments were excluded. Three of the identified cytomegalovirus-associated TCR beta chains were confirmed in vitro to be specific for cytomegalovirus antigens. When HLA alleles, especially DR and DQ, strongly co-occurred, attributing TCR associations to individual alleles was difficult. A further reported finding was that TCR beta sequences accurately predicted the HLA-A and HLA-B alleles for most subjects in the first cohort. A cluster of highly shared sequence variants was judged likely to represent a technical artifact of the sequencing pipeline. A later analysis found that most CMV-associated TCR beta chains appeared HLA-restricted, with HLA associations seemingly driven largely by CMV exposure. For the cohort, immune exposure information was limited to CMV serostatus. According to a later genetic analysis, donors in an Asian-associated ancestry cluster had fewer N-insertions in productive TCRs than the roughly 700-donor mean. Linkage disequilibrium might explain the correlated functional status among segregating V segments, but an unknown experimental factor could not be excluded. The earlier analysis of 450 to 700 of the donors excluded seventeen rarely observed V segments, including chromosome 9 orphons, because counts were too low. At a false discovery rate of 0.05, a later analysis linked under 20,000 TCR beta sequences to specific HLA alleles. A later analysis found that TCR association rates varied across HLA loci, with DRB1 alleles showing the most associated TCRs and HLA-C alleles the fewest. The study gave a list of 150 to 200 TCR beta chains associated with cytomegalovirus. The cohort was sequenced for TCR beta chains only, and without alpha or paired-chain data the features that could be detected were limited. Several of the top co-occurrence clusters appeared to be linked to parvovirus B19, influenza, CMV and Epstein-Barr virus, according to a later analysis. In both the original and validation cohorts, the classifier was reported to diagnose cytomegalovirus status with high specificity and sensitivity. Broadly in line with IMGT annotations, most TCR beta V segments showed up in productive rearrangements about 87% or about 30% of the time in an earlier analysis of a few hundred of the donors. A later genetic analysis associated a missense DCLRE1C variant with V-gene and J-gene trimming of TCR beta chains, and an independent cohort replicated the association.

The rearrangement joined TRBV6-1 to TRBJ2-2; the D gene is unclear. The sequenced material came from PBMCs. The sequence was collected from a male donor in good health and CMV-seronegative. The base sequence is TGTGCCAGCAGTGCTAATCCCCCTTATACGAACACCGGGGAGCTGTTTTTT. This gives the protein CASSANPPYTNTGELFF.